Below, one TCR beta chain is given with its context. V dropped 4 bases and J dropped 4; count of bases not matched to a gene: 3. Germline V gene sequence: CDR1 SNHLY, CDR2 FYNNEI. The CDR3 extends over 15 amino acids. Measured with immunoSEQ multiplex PCR; TCRdb has only the in-frame clones, and not every one. Of about 250,000 clones in the sample, about four fifths were seen once. This entry comes from a study of blood T cell repertoires in COVID-19. This TCR was recovered from a man in his fifties or sixties with active or convalescent COVID-19. The specimen sequenced was peripheral blood. V usage is TRBV2 and J usage is TRBJ2-1; 11 bases map to TRBD2. This CDR3 is CASSVLAGGYNEQFF. CDR3 nucleotide sequence: TGTGCCAGCAGTGTGTTAGCGGGGGGGTACAATGAGCAGTTCTTC.